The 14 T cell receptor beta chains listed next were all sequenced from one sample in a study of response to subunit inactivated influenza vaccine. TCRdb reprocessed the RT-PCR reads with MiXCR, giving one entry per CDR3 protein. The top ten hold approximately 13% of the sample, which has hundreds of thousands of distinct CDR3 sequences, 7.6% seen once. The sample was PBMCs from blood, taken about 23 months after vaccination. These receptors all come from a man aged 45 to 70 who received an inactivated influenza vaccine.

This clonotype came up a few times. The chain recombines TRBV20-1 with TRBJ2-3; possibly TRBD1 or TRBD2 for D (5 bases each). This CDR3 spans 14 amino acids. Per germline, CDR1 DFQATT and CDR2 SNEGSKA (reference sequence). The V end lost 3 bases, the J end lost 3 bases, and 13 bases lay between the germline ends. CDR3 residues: CSASRGVGTDTQYF. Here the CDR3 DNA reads TGCAGTGCTAGTAGAGGGGTGGGAACAGATACGCAGTATTTT.

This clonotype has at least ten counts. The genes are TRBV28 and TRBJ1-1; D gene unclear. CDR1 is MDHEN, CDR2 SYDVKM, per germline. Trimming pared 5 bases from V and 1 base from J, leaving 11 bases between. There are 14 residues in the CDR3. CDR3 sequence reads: CASSPHRTNTEAFF. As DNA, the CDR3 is TGTGCCAGCAGTCCTCATCGGACGAACACTGAAGCTTTCTTT.

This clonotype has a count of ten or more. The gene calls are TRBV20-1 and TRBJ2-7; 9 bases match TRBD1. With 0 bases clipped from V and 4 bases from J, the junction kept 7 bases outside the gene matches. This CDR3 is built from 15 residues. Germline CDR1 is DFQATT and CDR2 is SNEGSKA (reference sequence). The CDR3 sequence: CSAREGTGGAYEQYF. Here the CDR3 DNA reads TGCAGTGCTAGAGAGGGAACAGGGGGCGCGTACGAGCAGTACTTC.

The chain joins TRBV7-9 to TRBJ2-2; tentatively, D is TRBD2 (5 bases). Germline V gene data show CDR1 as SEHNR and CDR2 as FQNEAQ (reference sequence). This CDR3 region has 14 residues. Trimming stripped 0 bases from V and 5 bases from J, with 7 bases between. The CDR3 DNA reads TGTGCCAGCAGCTTAGCTTCGGGGACCGGGGAGCTGTTTTTT. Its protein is CASSLASGTGELFF.

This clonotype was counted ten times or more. The CDR3 reads CASSPRIGDEQFF. DNA of the CDR3: TGTGCCAGCTCACCCAGGATAGGAGATGAGCAGTTCTTC. J is TRBJ2-1 and V is TRBV18; no clear D. The CDR3 loop spans 13 amino acids. V lost 3 bases and J lost 8, with 11 bases in between. Germline CDR1 reads KGHSH; CDR2 reads LQKENI.

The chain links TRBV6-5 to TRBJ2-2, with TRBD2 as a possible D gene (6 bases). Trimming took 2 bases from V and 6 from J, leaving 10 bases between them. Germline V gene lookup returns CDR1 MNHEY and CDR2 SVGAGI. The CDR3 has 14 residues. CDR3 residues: CASSYVIAAGELFF. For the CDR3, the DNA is TGTGCCAGCAGTTACGTTATAGCGGCCGGGGAGCTGTTTTTT.

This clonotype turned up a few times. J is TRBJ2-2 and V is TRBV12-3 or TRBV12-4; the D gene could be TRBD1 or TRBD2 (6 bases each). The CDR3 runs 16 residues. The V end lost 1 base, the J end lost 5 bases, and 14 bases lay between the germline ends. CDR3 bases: TGTGCCAGCAGTTTAGGCCTTGGGGGGCGAACCGGGGAGCTGTTTTTT. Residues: CASSLGLGGRTGELFF.

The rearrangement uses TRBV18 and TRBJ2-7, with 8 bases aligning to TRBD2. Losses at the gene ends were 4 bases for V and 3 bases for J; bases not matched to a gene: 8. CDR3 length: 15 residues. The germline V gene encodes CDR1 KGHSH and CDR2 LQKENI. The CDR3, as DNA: TGTGCCAGCTCACTCCCGGGACTAGGTAACTACGAGCAGTACTTC. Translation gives CASSLPGLGNYEQYF.

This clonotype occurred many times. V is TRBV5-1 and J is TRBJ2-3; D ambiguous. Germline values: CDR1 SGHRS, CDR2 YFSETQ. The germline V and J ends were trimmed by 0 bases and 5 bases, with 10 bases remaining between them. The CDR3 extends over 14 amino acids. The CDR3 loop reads CASSLEGKRDTQYF. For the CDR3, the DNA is TGCGCCAGCAGCTTGGAGGGTAAGAGAGATACGCAGTATTTT.

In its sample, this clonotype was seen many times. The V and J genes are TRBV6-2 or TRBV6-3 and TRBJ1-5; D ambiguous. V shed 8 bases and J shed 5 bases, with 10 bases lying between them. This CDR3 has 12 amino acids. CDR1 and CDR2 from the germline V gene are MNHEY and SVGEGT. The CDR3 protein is CASEDPDQPQHF. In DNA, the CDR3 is TGTGCCAGCGAGGACCCCGATCAGCCCCAGCATTTT.

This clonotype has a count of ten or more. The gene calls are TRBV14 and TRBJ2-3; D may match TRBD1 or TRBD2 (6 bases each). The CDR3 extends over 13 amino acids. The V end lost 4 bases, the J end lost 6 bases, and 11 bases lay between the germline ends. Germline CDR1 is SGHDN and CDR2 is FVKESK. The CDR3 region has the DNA TGTGCCAGCAGCCGGCAGGGGAGGGATACGCAGTATTTT. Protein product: CASSRQGRDTQYF.

CDR3 amino acids: CSASSPATGALNTGELFF. The CDR3 DNA reads TGCAGTGCGTCCTCCCCCGCGACAGGAGCACTTAACACCGGGGAGCTGTTTTTT. The gene calls are TRBV20-1 and TRBJ2-2, with a weak D call TRBD1 (6 bases). This CDR3 spans 18 amino acids. CDR1 DFQATT and CDR2 SNEGSKA come from the germline V gene (reference sequence). V was cut by 6 bases and J by 2 bases, with 25 bases left in between.

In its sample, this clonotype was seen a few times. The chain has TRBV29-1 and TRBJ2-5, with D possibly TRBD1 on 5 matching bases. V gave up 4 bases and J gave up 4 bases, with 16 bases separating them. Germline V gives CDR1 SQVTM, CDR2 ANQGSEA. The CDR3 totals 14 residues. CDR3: CSVVLRVGRETQYF. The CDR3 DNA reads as TGCAGCGTTGTTCTCAGGGTGGGTAGAGAGACCCAGTACTTC.

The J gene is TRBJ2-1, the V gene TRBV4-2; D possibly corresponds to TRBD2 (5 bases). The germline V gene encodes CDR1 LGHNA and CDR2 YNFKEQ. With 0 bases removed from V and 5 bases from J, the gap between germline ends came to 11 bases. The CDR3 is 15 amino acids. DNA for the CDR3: TGTGCCAGCAGCCAAGAGCTAGCTCCTGACAATGAGCAGTTCTTC. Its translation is CASSQELAPDNEQFF.